This TCR beta chain was recorded in a study of CXCR3-negative and CXCR3-positive naive CD8 T cells. General study results and limits: When CXCR3-positive naive cells were set against CXCR3-negative naive cells, the former had more hydrophobic TRB CDR3s.

On this clonotype: The antigen remains undetermined.

The germline gives CDR1 ENHRY, CDR2 SYGVKD. The CDR3 has 13 amino acids. With UMI labels, 5' RACE was used to prepare the TRB cDNA libraries. TCRdb reprocessed the 5' RACE reads; each CDR3 protein has one entry and no DNA is given. The listing records some 140,000 distinct CDR3 sequences. The source of this sequence is a human donor in good health. Some clones in this sample may be carry-over from other donors' samples. The V gene is TRBV10-3, the J gene TRBJ2-7; no DNA is available, so the TRBD1 call from TCRdb remains unchecked. Sequenced sample: naive CXCR3+ CD8+ T cells from blood. The subset is: CD45RO-CCR7+CD27+CD95- naive CD8+ T cells expressing CXCR3 (TNR3+). The CDR3 sequence is CAISLPGSYEQYF.